The 25 T cell receptor beta chains below all came from one sample that was sequenced in a study of blood T cells in healthy people across ages. A second PCR of about 6 to 12 cycles used a sample-barcoded 5' primer and a J-beta primer mix. MiXCR, run by TCRdb on the 5' RACE reads, gives a single entry per CDR3 protein. The sample contains 650,000 or so distinct CDR3 sequences, under 65% of which appear only once. Sequenced: blood. The receptors originated from a woman older than 75 in good health.

This clonotype was detected many times. The chain has TRBV28 and TRBJ2-3, with 7 bases identical to TRBD2. The J segment lost 2 bases and the V segment lost 6 bases, leaving 2 bases of the junction unmatched. Germline assignment: CDR1 MDHEN and CDR2 SYDVKM. CDR3 length: 13 amino acids. The CDR3 is CASRSGITDTQYF. For the CDR3, the DNA is TGTGCCAGCAGGAGCGGGATCACAGATACGCAGTATTTT.

The genes are TRBV20-1 and TRBJ1-2; D might be TRBD1 (6 bases). The CDR3 consists of 12 residues. Germline CDR1 DFQATT, CDR2 SNEGSKA (reference sequence). The V and J ends lost 6 bases and 4 bases respectively, with 12 bases between them. CDR3 coding DNA: TGCAGTGCCGGGGGACAAACCTATGGCTACACCTTC. This translates into CSAGGQTYGYTF.

This clonotype was observed many times. The V and J genes are TRBV2 and TRBJ2-7, with D hard to call. Germline-derived CDR1 and CDR2 are SNHLY and FYNNEI. Trimming stripped 0 bases from V and 3 bases from J, with 12 bases between. This CDR3 contains 15 residues. The DNA for the CDR3 is TGTGCCAGCAGTGAAGCGCCGGTCTTGGGCTACGAGCAGTACTTC. This encodes CASSEAPVLGYEQYF. The variable domain in full, with the rest retrieved from reference TRBV2 and TRBJ2-7, is EPEVTQTPSHQVTQMGQEVILRCVPISNHLYFYWYRQILGQKVEFLVSFYNNEISEKSEIFDDQFSVERPDGSNFTLKIRSTKLEDSAMYFCASSEAPVLGYEQYFGPGTRLTVT.

The CDR3 protein is CASSPWDRAPETQFF. The DNA for the CDR3 is TGTGCCAGCAGCCCCTGGGACAGGGCCCCAGAGACCCAGTTCTTC. The V call is TRBV7-2, the J call TRBJ2-1; 9 bases map to TRBD1. Germline V gene data show CDR1 as SGHTA and CDR2 as FQGNSA. This CDR3 spans 15 amino acids. Unmatched junction bases numbered 15, after V lost 5 bases and J lost 13 bases.

This clonotype has ten or more counts. V gene TRBV5-1 combines with J gene TRBJ2-1, with a possible D match to TRBD2 (6 bases). Trimming pared 6 bases from V and 4 bases from J, leaving 17 bases between. This CDR3 region has 15 residues. Germline V gene data show CDR1 as SGHRS and CDR2 as YFSETQ. CDR3 sequence: CASTPSSGTYNEQFF. Here the CDR3 DNA reads TGCGCCAGCACCCCCTCCTCCGGGACTTACAATGAGCAGTTCTTC. Combining the CDR3 with reference TRBV5-1 and TRBJ2-1 gives the whole variable domain KAGVTQTPRYLIKTRGQQVTLSCSPISGHRSVSWYQQTPGQGLQFLFEYFSETQRNKGNFPGRFSGRQFSNSRSEMNVSTLELGDSALYLCASTPSSGTYNEQFFGPGTRLTVL.

Only a few counts were recorded for this clonotype. This chain connects TRBV11-1 to TRBJ2-7; D gene unclear. The germline V gene encodes CDR1 SGHAT and CDR2 FQDESV (reference sequence). This CDR3 is 14 amino acids long. Trimming pared 0 bases from V and 2 bases from J, leaving 8 bases between. The CDR3 here is CASSLARGTYEQYF. In DNA, the CDR3 is TGTGCCAGCAGCTTAGCCCGAGGTACCTACGAGCAGTACTTC.

This sequence joins TRBV9 and TRBJ2-5; D may be TRBD2 (6 bases). The J call is in doubt because the DNA end fits TRBJ2-7 better. The CDR3 consists of 15 residues. Germline CDR1 is SGDLS and CDR2 is YYNGEE. CDR3 sequence: CASSAVGTQTYEQYF. DNA for the CDR3: TGTGCCAGCAGCGCCGTCGGGACTCAGACCTACGAGCAGTACTTC.

J is TRBJ2-1 and V is TRBV14; no reliable D call. With 1 base removed from V and 12 bases from J, the gap between germline ends came to 19 bases. This CDR3 contains 15 residues. Germline CDR1 SGHDN, CDR2 FVKESK. The CDR3 spells CASSQGVAIWIRQFF. CDR3 sequence (DNA): TGTGCCAGCAGCCAAGGCGTTGCGATATGGATTAGGCAGTTCTTC.

This clonotype was seen ten or more times. The V call is TRBV20-1, the J call TRBJ2-5; 8 bases fit TRBD2. J lost 5 bases, V lost 3 bases, and 8 bases had no gene match. This CDR3 comprises 14 residues. The V gene's germline CDR1 is DFQATT and CDR2 SNEGSKA (reference sequence). The CDR3: CSARPSGRDETQYF. The DNA of the CDR3 is TGCAGTGCTAGGCCCAGCGGGAGAGATGAGACCCAGTACTTC.

The gene calls are TRBV29-1 and TRBJ2-1; D may match TRBD1 or TRBD2 (5 bases each). The CDR3 covers 14 residues. V dropped 7 bases and J dropped 4 bases, with 17 bases sitting between them. Germline V gene lookup returns CDR1 SQVTM and CDR2 ANQGSEA. CDR3 in DNA: TGCAGCGCCCGTGGGGGTGAGGAGTACAATGAGCAGTTCTTC. Its translation is CSARGGEEYNEQFF.

With respect to this clonotype: A clone one base away is much larger, so this may be a read error. The chain employs TRBV20-1 and TRBJ2-1; perhaps D is TRBD1 or TRBD2 (5 bases each). TRBJ2-7 explains the end of the DNA better; the J call may be wrong. Per germline, CDR1 DFQATT and CDR2 SNEGSKA (reference sequence). The CDR3 is 16 amino acids. CDR3 sequence reads: CSAPSVGGTNYNEQYF. CDR3 bases: TGCAGTGCTCCCTCGGTCGGTGGGACCAATTACAATGAGCAGTACTTC.

This chain links TRBV5-1 with TRBJ2-7; D call uncertain. The CDR3 extends over 14 amino acids. Germline assignment: CDR1 SGHRS and CDR2 YFSETQ. V lost 0 bases to trimming and J lost 0 bases, with 7 bases between them. The CDR3 DNA reads as TGCGCCAGCAGCTTGGGAGACACCTCCTACGAGCAGTACTTC. Translating gives CASSLGDTSYEQYF.

V usage is TRBV29-1 and J usage is TRBJ1-1, with 8 bases aligning to TRBD1. With V trimmed by 7 bases and J by 6 bases, 7 bases remained unmatched. CDR1 is SQVTM and CDR2 is ANQGSEA in the germline V gene. CDR3 length: 12 amino acids. CDR3 in amino acids: CSAGQGFAEAFF. The DNA of the CDR3 is TGCAGCGCTGGACAGGGTTTCGCTGAAGCTTTCTTT.

Concerning this clonotype itself: With a much larger clone just one base away, this may be a read error. The chain employs TRBV12-3 or TRBV12-4 and TRBJ2-3, with a tentative D call TRBD1 (5 bases). This CDR3 is 17 amino acids long. Trimming left V 6 bases short and J 6 bases short, with 25 bases between. CDR3 sequence reads: CASSRSSRVTRIDTQYF. The CDR3 coding sequence is TGTGCCAGCAGCCGATCAAGCAGGGTAACGAGAATCGATACGCAGTATTTT.

The V call is TRBV12-3 or TRBV12-4, the J call TRBJ1-5; TRBD1 aligns across 7 bases. The length of the CDR3 is 16 residues. Germline trimming cut 3 bases from V and 4 bases from J; bases unmatched to any gene: 9. The CDR3 reads CASSFGGQRPNQPQHF. Here the CDR3 DNA reads TGTGCCAGCAGTTTCGGGGGACAGCGACCAAATCAGCCCCAGCATTTT.

Concerning this clonotype itself: Since a much larger clone is just one base distant, this may be a read error. The chain recombines TRBV11-3 with TRBJ2-5; D may be TRBD1 (5 bases). CDR3 length equals 12 residues. Germline loops: CDR1 SGHNT, CDR2 YENEEA. V shed 8 bases and J shed 11 bases, with 18 bases lying between them. CDR3 sequence (DNA): TGTGCCAGCGGCGGTGGGGCCGGTGAGCAGTACTTC. It is translated as CASGGGAGEQYF.

Regarding this clonotype: A much larger clone differs by one base, so this may be a read error. CDR3 sequence: CASSWPRRGDYEQYF. The CDR3 DNA follows: TGTGCCAGCAGTTGGCCTAGACGGGGGGACTACGAGCAGTACTTC. The gene calls are TRBV28 and TRBJ2-7; 7 bases match TRBD2. The trim removed 4 bases at V and 3 bases at J, leaving 9 bases unmatched. The CDR3 spans 15 residues. Per germline, CDR1 MDHEN and CDR2 SYDVKM.

This chain connects TRBV4-3 to TRBJ2-7; a possible D gene is TRBD1 (6 bases). The J call may be wrong; the DNA end is better matched by TRBJ2-5. This CDR3 has 16 residues. Germline-derived CDR1 and CDR2 are LGHNA and YSLEER. The CDR3 spells CASSRHLPGQQETQYF. The CDR3 DNA reads as TGCGCCAGCAGCAGACATTTGCCGGGACAACAAGAGACCCAGTACTTC.

This clonotype came up many times. The chain joins TRBV29-1 to TRBJ2-4; D might be TRBD2 (5 bases). Germline CDR1 reads SQVTM; CDR2 reads ANQGSEA. The CDR3 sequence is 15 residues long. V gave up 0 bases and J gave up 4 bases, with 13 bases separating them. The CDR3 region has the DNA TGCAGCGTTGAAGATCGAGGGCGGGCTAAAAACATTCAGTACTTC. Its protein is CSVEDRGRAKNIQYF.

As for this clonotype: A read error may produce the germline difference seen at one junction end. In DNA form, the CDR3 reads TGTGCCAGCAGTCACAGGGGACGTAGCACAGATGCGCAGTATTTT. The encoded protein is CASSHRGRSTDAQYF. This chain connects TRBV12-3 or TRBV12-4 to TRBJ2-3; 7 positions agree with TRBD1. The CDR3 has 15 residues.

This rearrangement joins TRBV5-5 to TRBJ2-1, with 9 bases lining up with TRBD1. V lost 8 bases, J lost 0 bases, and 9 bases stayed unmatched. The CDR3 extends over 16 amino acids. From germline, CDR1 is SGHKS and CDR2 YYEKEE (reference sequence). CDR3 sequence reads: CASGQGRWSSYNEQFF. As DNA, the CDR3 is TGTGCCAGTGGACAGGGGAGGTGGAGCTCCTACAATGAGCAGTTCTTC.

The chain carries TRBV12-3 or TRBV12-4 and TRBJ2-5, with 14 bases that match TRBD2. This CDR3 comprises 14 residues. J was trimmed by 13 bases and V by 5 bases; bases with no gene match: 9. Here the CDR3 DNA reads TGTGCCAGCAGTCCGGGACTAGCGGGAGTTGTTGGGTACTTC. Residues: CASSPGLAGVVGYF.

The chain is built from TRBV7-2 and TRBJ2-1, with 9 bases that match TRBD2. The CDR3 runs 15 residues. With V trimmed by 1 base and J by 8 bases, 6 bases remained unmatched. CDR1 is SGHTA, CDR2 FQGNSA, per germline. In nucleotides, the CDR3 is TGTGCCAGCAGCTTAGTAGGTAGCGGGGGCGATGAGCAGTTCTTC. It is translated as CASSLVGSGGDEQFF.

About this clonotype itself: A much more abundant neighbour one base away suggests this may be a read error. The CDR3 loop reads CASSVTTEGETAFF. DNA of the CDR3: TGTGCCAGCAGCGTAACCACAGAGGGCGAAACGGCTTTCTTT. The V and J genes are TRBV9 and TRBJ1-1; D call uncertain. CDR1 SGDLS and CDR2 YYNGEE come from the germline V gene. This CDR3 region has 14 residues. Trimming pared 1 base from V and 11 bases from J, leaving 18 bases between.

The chain uses TRBV20-1 and TRBJ2-3; D unclear. Trimming stripped 6 bases from V and 1 base from J, with 8 bases between. Per germline, CDR1 DFQATT and CDR2 SNEGSKA (reference sequence). There are 12 residues in the CDR3. The CDR3 region is CSATTGTDTQYF. CDR3 nucleotides: TGCAGTGCCACGACTGGCACAGATACGCAGTATTTT.